This is a list of T cell receptor beta chains from one sample in a study of cytomegalovirus exposure and HLA in healthy donors. The protocol was immunoSEQ multiplex PCR, while the TCRdb copy is restricted to in-frame clones and leaves out a portion. Of 120,000 or so clones listed, 75% to 80% are singletons. Sequenced: PBMCs. The receptors come from a woman aged 40 to 50 in good health and CMV-seronegative. The conserved cysteine and the conserved F or W are not part of the CDR3 here. Fields, in order: J gene, V gene, CDR3 length, CDR3 protein.

>TRBJ1-1|TRBV19|13
ASSISLGGRTEAF
>TRBJ2-7|TRBV19|12
ASSFASGSYEQY
>TRBJ1-6|TRBV5-4|12
ASSWGDGNSPLH
>TRBJ2-2|TRBV7-9|15
ASSLPGQGAVAGELF
>TRBJ2-7|TRBV27|12
ASSHGLVGHEQY
>TRBJ2-1|TRBV6-4|11
ASTETGSGEQF
>TRBJ2-7|TRBV13|9
ARGLAGEQY
>TRBJ2-7|TRBV6-1|13
ASSEAPGRAYEQY
>TRBJ2-1|TRBV7-9|16
ASSYPKTRGGTYNEQF
>TRBJ1-5|TRBV21-1|16
ASRIKARTGYSNQPQH
>TRBJ2-2|TRBV6-4|15
ASNRTSGRAWFGELF
>TRBJ2-1|TRBV7-3|16
ASSLMRSGQSSYNEQF
>TRBJ2-7|TRBV6-5|12
ASTQLEARSEQY
>TRBJ1-1|TRBV19|14
ASRSSDGEKGTEAF
>TRBJ2-7|TRBV5-1|11
ASSLSGINEQY
>TRBJ2-6|TRBV7-8|15
ASSLESWSSGANVLT
>TRBJ1-1|TRBV7-9|12
ASSLAFMNTEAF
>TRBJ2-2|TRBV7-9|14
ASSPWTGTHTGELF
>TRBJ1-5|TRBV6-5|13
ASRPSGGVNQPQH
>TRBJ2-2|TRBV19|14
ASSNRDRAVTGELF
>TRBJ2-2|TRBV2|15
ASRDSGATWDTGELF
>TRBJ1-1|TRBV7-9|9
SFQQDRGAF
>TRBJ2-2|TRBV5-4|14
ASSLGATGGTGELF
>TRBJ2-5|TRBV28|9
ASSWGREQY
>TRBJ2-7|TRBV18|11
ASSPPGTYEQY
>TRBJ1-1|TRBV6-5|10
AATGLGTEAF
>TRBJ2-7|TRBV28|12
ASSSPSGSYEQY
>TRBJ2-7|TRBV7-9|11
ASSSGRGYEQY
>TRBJ1-5|TRBV19|13
ASSFRDRVIQPQH
>TRBJ1-5|TRBV4-2|16
ASSQESGTGDDNQPQH
>TRBJ2-5|TRBV29-1|8
SAGQETQY
>TRBJ1-1|TRBV10-2|11
ASGDRGSTEAF
>TRBJ2-7|TRBV27|13
ASSRTSGRRYEQY
>TRBJ1-1|TRBV7-6|13
ASSMDRVGNTEAF
>TRBJ2-1|TRBV5-8|11
ASSLESRGEQF
>TRBJ2-1|TRBV5-1|13
ASSLGGDSYNEQF
>TRBJ2-5|TRBV19|11
ASTPDPGETQY
>TRBJ2-7|TRBV13|14
ASSSRLAGDTYEQY
>TRBJ2-7|TRBV6-5|13
ATFGRDSASYEQY
>TRBJ2-7|TRBV18|10
ASSLTGPEQY
>TRBJ2-1|TRBV9|13
ASSAASGSYNEQF
>TRBJ1-6|TRBV7-6|13
ASSLADRGDSPLH
>TRBJ2-1|TRBV6-6|13
ASSYLGQGRNEQF
>TRBJ2-2|TRBV9|15
ASSVAAGGFDTGELF
>TRBJ2-1|TRBV18|13
ASSRPGQEFNEQF
>TRBJ2-3|TRBV5-1|12
ASNRLVSADTQY
>TRBJ2-7|TRBV4-2|12
ASSQDSDRGEQY
>TRBJ1-1|TRBV6-1|11
ASSEAGRGKTF
>TRBJ1-6|TRBV7-9|14
ASSSRQGLLFSPLH
>TRBJ1-1|TRBV12-2|12
ASRRTGRNTEAF
>TRBJ2-3|TRBV7-9|15
ASSLGEGGHRTDTQY
>TRBJ2-7|TRBV7-6|14
ASSSDLTSGSYEQY
>TRBJ1-4|TRBV5-4|12
ASSLDSFNEKLF
>TRBJ2-5|TRBV5-1|11
ASSVTGEETQY